This TCR beta chain was retrieved from a study of beta chain features in type 1 diabetes. Study at large: Patients and healthy donors were similar in age, gender and cell yields. Overall study findings and caveats: An over-representation of cells with high TCR expression could result from cDNA sequencing. Moderately but significantly shorter TCRB CDR3s were found in Type 1 diabetes patients in all four CD4+ subsets.

Every isolated RNA sample was fully reverse transcribed, so sequencing captured expressed TCRB transcripts. Here immunoSEQ multiplex PCR was the method, and the copy in TCRdb shows in-frame clones only, minus some. The sample consists of approximately 280,000 clones, 15% of them appearing once. This clone turned up a few times. What it binds is not known. V lost 3 bases and J lost 4, with 12 bases in between. This CDR3 has 15 residues. In germline, CDR1 is MNHEY, CDR2 SVGAGI. CD45RO/CCR7/CD25/CD127/CD95/CD27 separated CD4+ naive, central memory, regulatory and stem cell-like memory cells by sorting. The receptor was isolated from a man between 18 and 35 years old with type 1 diabetes. The specimen sequenced was naive CD4+ T cells from blood. The chain links TRBV6-5 to TRBJ2-2, with D perhaps matching TRBD1 (6 bases). The CDR3 region is CASSYGQSRTGELFF. Here the CDR3 DNA reads TGTGCCAGCAGTTATGGACAGAGTCGCACCGGGGAGCTGTTTTTT.